This TCR beta chain was captured by sequencing in a study of early T cells in non-severe SARS-CoV-2 infection. After removal of 1 base from V and 8 bases from J, the junction contained 9 bases not matched to a gene. There are 16 residues in the CDR3. CDR1 and CDR2 (germline): LGHDT, YNNKEL (reference sequence). This clonotype occurred many times. TCRdb itself ran the 5' RACE reads through MiXCR, one entry per CDR3 protein. The sample holds about 94,000 distinct CDR3 sequences, under 15% seen once. The chain couples TRBV3-1 to TRBJ2-1; 9 bases agree with TRBD2. This clonotype originated in an adult who was a healthcare worker with PCR-confirmed SARS-CoV-2 infection or an uninfected control (not recorded which). Specimen: whole blood. This CDR3 is CASSQAFVAGVDEQFF. The CDR3 DNA reads TGTGCCAGCAGCCAAGCGTTCGTAGCGGGGGTCGATGAGCAGTTCTTC.